Sequencing of this T cell receptor (beta chain) was carried out in a study of T cell clonality in common variable immunodeficiency. Study observations and caveats: T cell subpopulation sequencing would be needed to explain CVID clonality.

This clone was seen only a few times. Its specificity is not known. The sequence runs out 3 residues before the end of the CDR3; the remainder is reconstructed from the germline J gene. Profiling relied on immunoSEQ multiplex PCR, and the TCRdb table lists in-frame clones only, not all of them. The sample holds some 28,000 clones, and no clone turns up only once. From germline, CDR1 is SNHLY and CDR2 FYNNEI. This CDR3 has 19 amino acids. Losses at the gene ends were 2 bases for V and 0 bases for J; bases not matched to a gene: 13. Heparinized whole blood, roughly 5 to 9 ml, came from each donor. The sequencing input was peripheral blood mononuclear cells. The receptor was isolated from a person between 18 and 70 years old in good health. The V and J genes are TRBV2 and TRBJ2-7; TRBD1 agrees at 10 bases. CDR3 in amino acids: CASSEIGTGDLTSSYEQYF. CDR3 bases read: TGTGCCAGCAGTGAAATCGGGACAGGGGACCTCACCAGCTCCTACGAG.